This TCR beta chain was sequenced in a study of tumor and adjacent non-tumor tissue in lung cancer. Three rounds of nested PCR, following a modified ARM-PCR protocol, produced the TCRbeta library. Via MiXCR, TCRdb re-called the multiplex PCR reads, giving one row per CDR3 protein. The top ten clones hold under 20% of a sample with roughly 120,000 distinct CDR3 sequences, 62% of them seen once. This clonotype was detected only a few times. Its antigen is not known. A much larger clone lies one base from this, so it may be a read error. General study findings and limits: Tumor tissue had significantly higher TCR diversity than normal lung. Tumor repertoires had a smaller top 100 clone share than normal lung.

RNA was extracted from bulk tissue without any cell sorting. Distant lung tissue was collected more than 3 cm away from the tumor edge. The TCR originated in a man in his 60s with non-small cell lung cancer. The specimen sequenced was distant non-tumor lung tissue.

CDR3 amino acids: CTSSFGPGANVLTF. The CDR3 nucleotides read TGTACCAGCAGCTTTGGGCCTGGGGCCAACGTCCTGACTTTC. J is TRBJ2-6 and V is TRBV7-3; D remains unclear. In germline, CDR1 is SGHTA, CDR2 FQGTGA. The CDR3 is 14 residues long.